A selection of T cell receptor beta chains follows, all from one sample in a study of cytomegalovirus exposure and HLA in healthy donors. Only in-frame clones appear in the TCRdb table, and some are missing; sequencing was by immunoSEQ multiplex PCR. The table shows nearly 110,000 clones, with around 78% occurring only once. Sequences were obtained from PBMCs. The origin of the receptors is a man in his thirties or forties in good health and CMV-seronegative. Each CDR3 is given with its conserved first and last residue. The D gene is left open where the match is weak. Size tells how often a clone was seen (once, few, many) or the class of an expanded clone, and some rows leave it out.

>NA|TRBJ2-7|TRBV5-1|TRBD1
CASSMGQPPYEQYF
TGCGCCAGCAGCATGGGACAGCCCCCTTACGAGCAGTACTTC
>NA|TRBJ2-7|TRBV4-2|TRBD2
CASSHSGAYEQYF
TGTGCCAGCAGCCATAGCGGGGCTTACGAGCAGTACTTC
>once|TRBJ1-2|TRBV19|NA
CASSFLPVSNYGYTF
TGTGCCAGTAGTTTCCTCCCGGTATCTAACTATGGCTACACCTTC
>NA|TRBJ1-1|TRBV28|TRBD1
CASSLGPGQGEVKDTEAFF
TGTGCCAGCAGTTTAGGGCCAGGACAGGGGGAGGTTAAGGACACTGAAGCTTTCTTT
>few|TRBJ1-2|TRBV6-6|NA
CASSSTGYYGYTF
TGTGCCAGCAGTTCTACGGGGTACTATGGCTACACCTTC
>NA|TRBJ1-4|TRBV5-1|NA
CASSLVATNEKLFF
TGCGCCAGCAGCTTGGTAGCCACTAATGAAAAACTGTTTTTT
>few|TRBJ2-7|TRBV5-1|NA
CASRQGSSYEQYF
TGCGCCAGCAGGCAGGGCAGCTCCTACGAGCAGTACTTC
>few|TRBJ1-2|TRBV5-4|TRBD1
CASSLGQGIYGYTF
TGTGCCAGCAGCTTAGGACAGGGGATCTATGGCTACACCTTC
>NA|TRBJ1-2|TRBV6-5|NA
CASRQRIGGYTF
TGTGCCAGCAGGCAGAGGATTGGGGGCTACACCTTC
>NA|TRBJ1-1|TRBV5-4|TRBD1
CASSLRDRNTEAFF
TGTGCCAGCAGCCTTAGGGACAGGAACACTGAAGCTTTCTTT
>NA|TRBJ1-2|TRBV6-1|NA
CASSEAYRAYGYTF
TGTGCCAGCAGTGAAGCGTACAGGGCCTATGGCTACACCTTC
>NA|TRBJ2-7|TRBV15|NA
CATSRAGVSYEQYF
TGTGCCACCAGCAGAGCCGGGGTTTCCTACGAGCAGTACTTC
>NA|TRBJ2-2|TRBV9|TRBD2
CASSPRAGSGGAGELFF
TGTGCCAGCAGTCCTCGTGCGGGGAGCGGGGGGGCCGGGGAGCTGTTTTTT
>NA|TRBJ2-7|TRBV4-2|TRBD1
CASSQEGDRGFDEQYF
TGTGCCAGCAGCCAAGAGGGGGACAGGGGGTTCGACGAGCAGTACTTC
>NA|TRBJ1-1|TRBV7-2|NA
CASSLFGATNTEAFF
TGTGCCAGCAGCTTATTTGGGGCGACCAACACTGAAGCTTTCTTT
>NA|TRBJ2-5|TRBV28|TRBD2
CASSLLSGNQETQYF
TGTGCCAGCAGTTTGCTTAGCGGGAACCAAGAGACCCAGTACTTC
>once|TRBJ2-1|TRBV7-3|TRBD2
CASSGGRGSYNEQFF
TGTGCCAGCAGCGGCGGGAGGGGCTCCTACAATGAGCAGTTCTTC
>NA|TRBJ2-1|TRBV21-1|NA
CASSTDSFYNVEQFF
TGTGCCAGCAGCACCGACTCCTTCTACAATGTCGAGCAGTTCTTC
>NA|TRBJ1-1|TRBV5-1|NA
CASRTGNLNTEAFF
TGCGCCAGCAGGACCGGGAACCTCAACACTGAAGCTTTCTTT
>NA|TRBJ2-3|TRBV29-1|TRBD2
CSVEWRGNTDTQYF
TGCAGCGTTGAATGGCGGGGGAACACAGATACGCAGTATTTT
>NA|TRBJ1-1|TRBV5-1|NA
CASSLEGEAFF
TGCGCCAGCAGCTTGGAGGGGGAAGCTTTCTTT
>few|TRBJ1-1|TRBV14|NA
CASSQDQQGRAFF
TGTGCCAGCAGCCAAGATCAGCAGGGGAGAGCTTTCTTT
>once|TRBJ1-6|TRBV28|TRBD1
CASRIGQGHSPLHF
TGTGCCAGCAGGATAGGACAGGGACATTCACCCCTCCACTTT
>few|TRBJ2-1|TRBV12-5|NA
CASTPIRDSTNEQFF
TGTGCTAGTACCCCAATTCGGGACTCAACCAATGAGCAGTTCTTC
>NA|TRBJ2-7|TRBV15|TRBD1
CATSVGGRGPYEQYF
TGTGCCACCAGCGTAGGGGGCAGGGGGCCCTACGAGCAGTACTTC